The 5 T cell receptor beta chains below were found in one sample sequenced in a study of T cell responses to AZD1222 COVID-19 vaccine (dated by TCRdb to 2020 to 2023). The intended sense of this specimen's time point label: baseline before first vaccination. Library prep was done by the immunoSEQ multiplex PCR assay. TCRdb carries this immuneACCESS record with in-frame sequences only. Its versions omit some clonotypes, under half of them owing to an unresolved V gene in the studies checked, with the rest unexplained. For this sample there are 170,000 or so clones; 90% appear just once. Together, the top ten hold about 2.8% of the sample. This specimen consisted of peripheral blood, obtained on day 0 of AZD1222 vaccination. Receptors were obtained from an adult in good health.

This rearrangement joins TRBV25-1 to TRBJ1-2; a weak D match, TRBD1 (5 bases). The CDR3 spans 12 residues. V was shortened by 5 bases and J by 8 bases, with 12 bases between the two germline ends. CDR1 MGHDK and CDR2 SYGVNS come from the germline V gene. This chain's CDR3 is CASSLPRGGYTF. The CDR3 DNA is TGTGCCAGCAGTTTGCCCCGGGGGGGCTACACCTTC.

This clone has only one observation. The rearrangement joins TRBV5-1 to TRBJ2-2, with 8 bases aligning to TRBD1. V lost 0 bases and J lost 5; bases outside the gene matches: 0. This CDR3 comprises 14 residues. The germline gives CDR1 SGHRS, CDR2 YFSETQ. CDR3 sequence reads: CASSLGQGTGELFF. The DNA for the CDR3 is TGCGCCAGCAGCTTGGGACAGGGGACCGGGGAGCTGTTTTTT.

The CDR3 nucleotides are TGTGCCAGTTGTTACGGGCCGGACCTCACCGGGGAGCTGTTTTTT. It codes for CASCYGPDLTGELFF. This chain uses TRBV6-5 with TRBJ2-2; unclear D gene. Trimming removed 9 bases from V and 4 bases from J, with 18 bases in between. Germline V gene sequence: CDR1 MNHEY, CDR2 SVGAGI. The CDR3 spans 15 residues.

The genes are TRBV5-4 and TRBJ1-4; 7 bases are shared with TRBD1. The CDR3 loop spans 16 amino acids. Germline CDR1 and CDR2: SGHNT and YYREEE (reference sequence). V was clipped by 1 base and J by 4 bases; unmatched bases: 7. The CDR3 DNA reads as TGTGCCAGCAGCTTGTCAGGGGGTCAGCGTAATGAAAAACTGTTTTTT. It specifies CASSLSGGQRNEKLFF. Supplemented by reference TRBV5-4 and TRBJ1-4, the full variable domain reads ETGVTQSPTHLIKTRGQQVTLRCSSQSGHNTVSWYQQALGQGPQFIFQYYREEENGRGNFPPRFSGLQFPNYSSELNVNALELDDSALYLCASSLSGGQRNEKLFFGSGTQLSVL.

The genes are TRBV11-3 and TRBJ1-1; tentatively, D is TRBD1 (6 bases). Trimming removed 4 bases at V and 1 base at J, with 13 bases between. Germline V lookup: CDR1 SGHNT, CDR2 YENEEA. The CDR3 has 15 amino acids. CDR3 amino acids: CASSSDSYTNTEAFF. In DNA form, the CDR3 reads TGTGCCAGCAGCTCGGACAGTTATACGAACACTGAAGCTTTCTTT. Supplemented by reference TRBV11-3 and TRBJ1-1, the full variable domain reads EAGVVQSPRYKIIEKKQPVAFWCNPISGHNTLYWYLQNLGQGPELLIRYENEEAVDDSQLPKDRFSAERLKGVDSTLKIQPAELGDSAVYLCASSSDSYTNTEAFFGQGTRLTVV.